The rows below give T cell receptor beta chains drawn from one sample of a study of blood T cell repertoires in COVID-19. Assay used: immunoSEQ multiplex PCR; TCRdb lists only in-frame clones, some missing. The top ten hold 20% to 25% of the sample, which has tens of thousands of clones, around 81% seen once. The sequenced sample was peripheral blood. The receptor source for this set is a woman in her 70s with acute or convalescent COVID-19. The CDR3 runs from the conserved cysteine through the conserved F or W. Fields, in order: V gene, J gene, clone size, D gene, CDR3 DNA, CDR3 protein. A D gene is named only where the DNA matches it firmly. Not all rows give a size; the values are once, few, many and, for expanded clones, a class.

V gene: TRBV7-9
J gene: TRBJ2-3
clone size: once
D gene: .
CDR3 DNA: TGTGCCGCGGCGCTCGGATACACAGATACGCAGTATTTT
CDR3 protein: CAAALGYTDTQYF

V gene: TRBV7-9
J gene: TRBJ2-7
clone size: .
D gene: TRBD2
CDR3 DNA: TGTGCCAGCACCCCCGCGGGAGGGACTAGCGGGAGGGTGACCTACGAGCAGTACTTC
CDR3 protein: CASTPAGGTSGRVTYEQYF

V gene: TRBV3-1/TRBV3-2
J gene: TRBJ1-1
clone size: .
D gene: .
CDR3 DNA: TGTGCCACCCAGGGCCTCGGGAACACTGAAGCTTTCTTT
CDR3 protein: CATQGLGNTEAFF

V gene: TRBV18
J gene: TRBJ2-5
clone size: .
D gene: TRBD2
CDR3 DNA: TGTGCCAGCTCACTGGGGACTATAGCCGACGAGACCCAGTACTTC
CDR3 protein: CASSLGTIADETQYF

V gene: TRBV29-1
J gene: TRBJ2-2
clone size: .
D gene: TRBD1
CDR3 DNA: TGCAGCGTTGTTAATGTTGGACAGGGTTTCACCGGGGAGCTGTTTTTT
CDR3 protein: CSVVNVGQGFTGELFF

V gene: TRBV4-1
J gene: TRBJ1-2
clone size: .
D gene: .
CDR3 DNA: TGCGCCAGCAGCCAGAGCGGGACGGATTATGGCTACACCTTC
CDR3 protein: CASSQSGTDYGYTF

V gene: TRBV7-3
J gene: TRBJ2-1
clone size: .
D gene: TRBD2
CDR3 DNA: TGTGCCAGCAGCTTAACTAGCGGGACGTACAATGAGCAGTTCTTC
CDR3 protein: CASSLTSGTYNEQFF

V gene: TRBV6-6
J gene: TRBJ1-3
clone size: once
D gene: .
CDR3 DNA: TGTGCCAGCAGTCAGACATTAGATAGCTCTGGAAACACCATATATTTT
CDR3 protein: CASSQTLDSSGNTIYF

V gene: TRBV5-6
J gene: TRBJ2-7
clone size: .
D gene: TRBD2
CDR3 DNA: TGTGCCAGCAGCTTGACCCCGGGACTAGCGCCTTACGAGCAGTACTTC
CDR3 protein: CASSLTPGLAPYEQYF

V gene: TRBV27
J gene: TRBJ1-6
clone size: .
D gene: TRBD1
CDR3 DNA: TGTGCCAGCACCCAGGACAGGATTAATTCACCCCTCCACTTT
CDR3 protein: CASTQDRINSPLHF

V gene: TRBV6-1
J gene: TRBJ2-1
clone size: few
D gene: TRBD2
CDR3 DNA: TGTGCCAGCAGTGACGCGGGAGGATTTTACAATGAGCAGTTCTTC
CDR3 protein: CASSDAGGFYNEQFF

V gene: TRBV12-3/TRBV12-4
J gene: TRBJ1-2
clone size: .
D gene: .
CDR3 DNA: TGTGCCAGCAGTTCCCGGTATGGTATAGGCTACACCTTC
CDR3 protein: CASSSRYGIGYTF

V gene: TRBV11-2
J gene: TRBJ2-2
clone size: .
D gene: .
CDR3 DNA: TGTGCCAGCAGCTTAGTTGACAGGAACACCGGGGAGCTGTTTTTT
CDR3 protein: CASSLVDRNTGELFF

V gene: TRBV3-1/TRBV3-2
J gene: TRBJ2-7
clone size: .
D gene: TRBD2
CDR3 DNA: TGTGCCAGCAGCCCGGGGCTAGCGGGAGTCTTTTCCTACGAGCAGTACTTC
CDR3 protein: CASSPGLAGVFSYEQYF

V gene: TRBV9
J gene: TRBJ2-1
clone size: .
D gene: TRBD2
CDR3 DNA: TGTGCCAGCAGCCCCCGACTAGCGGGGCAGAGCTCCTACAATGAGCAGTTCTTC
CDR3 protein: CASSPRLAGQSSYNEQFF

V gene: TRBV2
J gene: TRBJ2-7
clone size: .
D gene: TRBD2
CDR3 DNA: TGTGCCAGCAGTCCGGTGCCAGGACTAGGTTTTGGAACCTACGAGCAGTACTTC
CDR3 protein: CASSPVPGLGFGTYEQYF

V gene: TRBV19
J gene: TRBJ1-3
clone size: .
D gene: .
CDR3 DNA: TGTGCCAGTAGTGTACGGACAGTCTCTGGAAACACCATATATTTT
CDR3 protein: CASSVRTVSGNTIYF

V gene: TRBV28
J gene: TRBJ1-1
clone size: .
D gene: TRBD1
CDR3 DNA: TGTGCCAGCAGTTCCGGACAGGAGAACACTGAAGCTTTCTTT
CDR3 protein: CASSSGQENTEAFF

V gene: TRBV2
J gene: TRBJ2-5
clone size: .
D gene: TRBD2
CDR3 DNA: TGTGCCGGTAATAGCGGGGTACAAGAGACCCAGTACTTC
CDR3 protein: CAGNSGVQETQYF

V gene: TRBV6-5
J gene: TRBJ1-4
clone size: once
D gene: TRBD1
CDR3 DNA: TGTGCCAGCAGTTACGGGCCAGGGGGCGGAAAACTGTTTTTT
CDR3 protein: CASSYGPGGGKLFF

V gene: TRBV6-1
J gene: TRBJ2-7
clone size: once
D gene: TRBD2
CDR3 DNA: TGTGCCAGCAGTGAAAGACTAGCGGGGCGCACCTACGAGCAGTACTTC
CDR3 protein: CASSERLAGRTYEQYF

V gene: TRBV18
J gene: TRBJ2-1
clone size: .
D gene: .
CDR3 DNA: TGTGCCAGCTCACCCTATGGCGGGGCTACCTACAATGAGCAGTTCTTC
CDR3 protein: CASSPYGGATYNEQFF

V gene: TRBV9
J gene: TRBJ1-2
clone size: few
D gene: TRBD1
CDR3 DNA: TGTGCCAGCAGCAAAACAGGGGTTCCTAACTATGGCTACACCTTC
CDR3 protein: CASSKTGVPNYGYTF

V gene: TRBV4-2
J gene: TRBJ1-5
clone size: .
D gene: .
CDR3 DNA: TGTGCCAGCAGCCAGGCGCAGGGTATCAATCAGCCCCAGCATTTT
CDR3 protein: CASSQAQGINQPQHF

V gene: TRBV7-3
J gene: TRBJ2-1
clone size: .
D gene: .
CDR3 DNA: TGTGCCAGCAGCCGGGGTCGGGACAATGAGCAGTTCTTC
CDR3 protein: CASSRGRDNEQFF

V gene: TRBV14
J gene: TRBJ2-1
clone size: .
D gene: TRBD1
CDR3 DNA: TGTGCCAGCAGCCAAACTAGGGGGCCCTTCTACAATGAGCAGTTCTTC
CDR3 protein: CASSQTRGPFYNEQFF

V gene: TRBV7-6
J gene: TRBJ1-2
clone size: .
D gene: .
CDR3 DNA: TGTGCCAGCAGCCCCGGACTTAACTATGGCTACACCTTC
CDR3 protein: CASSPGLNYGYTF

V gene: TRBV18
J gene: TRBJ1-5
clone size: .
D gene: .
CDR3 DNA: TGTGCCAGCTCAACCGGGACACCTGATAGCAATCAGCCCCAGCATTTT
CDR3 protein: CASSTGTPDSNQPQHF

V gene: TRBV5-1
J gene: TRBJ2-2
clone size: .
D gene: TRBD2
CDR3 DNA: TGCGCCAGCAGCCCTCCGGGACTAGGGACCGGGGAGCTGTTTTTT
CDR3 protein: CASSPPGLGTGELFF

V gene: TRBV7-2
J gene: TRBJ2-7
clone size: .
D gene: TRBD1
CDR3 DNA: TGTGCCAGCAGCTCGGCAGGGGGATCCTACGAGCAGTACTTC
CDR3 protein: CASSSAGGSYEQYF

V gene: TRBV3-1/TRBV3-2
J gene: TRBJ1-2
clone size: .
D gene: TRBD1
CDR3 DNA: TGTGCCAGCAGCCGGACAGGCAAGGGGACGGGCTACACCTTC
CDR3 protein: CASSRTGKGTGYTF

V gene: TRBV5-5
J gene: TRBJ1-3
clone size: .
D gene: .
CDR3 DNA: TGTGCCAGCAGCACCGGACATACCTCTGGAAACACCATATATTTT
CDR3 protein: CASSTGHTSGNTIYF

V gene: TRBV15
J gene: TRBJ2-5
clone size: .
D gene: .
CDR3 DNA: TGTGCCACCAGCAGAGATACGCGGTCCGGCGAGACCCAGTACTTC
CDR3 protein: CATSRDTRSGETQYF

V gene: TRBV18
J gene: TRBJ1-5
clone size: .
D gene: TRBD1
CDR3 DNA: TGTGCCAGCTCAGCGGTGGACAGGGCGGATCAGCCCCAGCATTTT
CDR3 protein: CASSAVDRADQPQHF

V gene: TRBV28
J gene: TRBJ2-7
clone size: once
D gene: TRBD2
CDR3 DNA: TGTGCCAGCAGTTCGTTTTTGGGTGGACTAGCGGGAGGTTACGAGCAGTACTTC
CDR3 protein: CASSSFLGGLAGGYEQYF

V gene: TRBV2
J gene: TRBJ1-5
clone size: .
D gene: .
CDR3 DNA: TGTGCCAGCAATTACAGGGCCAGCAATCAGCCCCAGCATTTT
CDR3 protein: CASNYRASNQPQHF

V gene: TRBV18
J gene: TRBJ1-2
clone size: .
D gene: .
CDR3 DNA: TGTGCCAGCTCATCCTCGGGGGGTTTCTTCTATGGCTACACCTTC
CDR3 protein: CASSSSGGFFYGYTF

V gene: TRBV29-1
J gene: TRBJ2-1
clone size: .
D gene: TRBD2
CDR3 DNA: TGCAGCGTTGAGGCTAGCGGGAGGAGGTACAATGAGCAGTTCTTC
CDR3 protein: CSVEASGRRYNEQFF

V gene: TRBV2
J gene: TRBJ1-3
clone size: once
D gene: .
CDR3 DNA: TGTGCCAGCAGTGAAGCCGGGAGCCCCGGATTT
CDR3 protein: CASSEAGSPGF

V gene: TRBV3-1/TRBV3-2
J gene: TRBJ2-1
clone size: .
D gene: TRBD2
CDR3 DNA: TGTGCCAGCAGCCCCCAGGCGGGAGGAAACAATGAGCAGTTCTTC
CDR3 protein: CASSPQAGGNNEQFF

V gene: TRBV3-1/TRBV3-2
J gene: TRBJ2-3
clone size: .
D gene: .
CDR3 DNA: TGTGCCAGCAGCCGTGCCGGGACTCCCACAGATACGCAGTATTTT
CDR3 protein: CASSRAGTPTDTQYF

V gene: TRBV10-3
J gene: TRBJ2-1
clone size: .
D gene: TRBD2
CDR3 DNA: TGTGCCATCAGTGAGCTAGCGGGAGAGGGTGAGCAGTTCTTC
CDR3 protein: CAISELAGEGEQFF

V gene: TRBV10-3
J gene: TRBJ2-3
clone size: .
D gene: .
CDR3 DNA: TGTGCCATCAGTGAGTCAGGGGGAACGAGCACAGATACGCAGTATTTT
CDR3 protein: CAISESGGTSTDTQYF

V gene: TRBV6-1
J gene: TRBJ1-5
clone size: few
D gene: TRBD1
CDR3 DNA: TGTGCCAGCAGTGAAGTATGGCAGGGGGACCAGCCCCAGCATTTT
CDR3 protein: CASSEVWQGDQPQHF

V gene: TRBV5-1
J gene: TRBJ2-1
clone size: once
D gene: TRBD2
CDR3 DNA: TGCGCCAGCAGCTTGAATCCGACAGGCCAGACTAGCGGGCAGTTCTTC
CDR3 protein: CASSLNPTGQTSGQFF

V gene: TRBV15
J gene: TRBJ2-7
clone size: .
D gene: .
CDR3 DNA: TGTGCCACCAGCAGAGATCACGGCGGGGTGTCCTCCTACGAGCAGTACTTC
CDR3 protein: CATSRDHGGVSSYEQYF

V gene: TRBV2
J gene: TRBJ2-7
clone size: .
D gene: .
CDR3 DNA: TGTGCCAGCTCCGCAGGGGCTTGGGAGCAGTACTTC
CDR3 protein: CASSAGAWEQYF

V gene: TRBV28
J gene: TRBJ2-7
clone size: .
D gene: TRBD2
CDR3 DNA: TGTGCCAGCAGTTTCTCCCCTGTCGCGGTGGGAGGGGAGCAGTACTTC
CDR3 protein: CASSFSPVAVGGEQYF

V gene: TRBV18
J gene: TRBJ2-7
clone size: few
D gene: TRBD2
CDR3 DNA: TGTGCCAGCTCGACCTCTTGGATAGCGGGATCTTTTGAGCAGTACTTC
CDR3 protein: CASSTSWIAGSFEQYF

V gene: TRBV19
J gene: TRBJ1-2
clone size: few
D gene: .
CDR3 DNA: TGTGCCAGTAGGAAGACAGGCTATGGCTACACCTTC
CDR3 protein: CASRKTGYGYTF

V gene: TRBV7-6
J gene: TRBJ2-7
clone size: .
D gene: .
CDR3 DNA: TGTGCCAGCAGCTTAGAGAGAGGCCCCTACGAGCAGTACTTC
CDR3 protein: CASSLERGPYEQYF

V gene: TRBV13
J gene: TRBJ1-2
clone size: .
D gene: TRBD1
CDR3 DNA: TGTGCCAGCAGCGACCGGGACAGGGTGGCTGGCTACACCTTC
CDR3 protein: CASSDRDRVAGYTF

V gene: TRBV5-6
J gene: TRBJ2-3
clone size: few
D gene: TRBD2
CDR3 DNA: TGTGCCAGCAGCACTAGCGGGAGCACAGATACGCAGTATTTT
CDR3 protein: CASSTSGSTDTQYF